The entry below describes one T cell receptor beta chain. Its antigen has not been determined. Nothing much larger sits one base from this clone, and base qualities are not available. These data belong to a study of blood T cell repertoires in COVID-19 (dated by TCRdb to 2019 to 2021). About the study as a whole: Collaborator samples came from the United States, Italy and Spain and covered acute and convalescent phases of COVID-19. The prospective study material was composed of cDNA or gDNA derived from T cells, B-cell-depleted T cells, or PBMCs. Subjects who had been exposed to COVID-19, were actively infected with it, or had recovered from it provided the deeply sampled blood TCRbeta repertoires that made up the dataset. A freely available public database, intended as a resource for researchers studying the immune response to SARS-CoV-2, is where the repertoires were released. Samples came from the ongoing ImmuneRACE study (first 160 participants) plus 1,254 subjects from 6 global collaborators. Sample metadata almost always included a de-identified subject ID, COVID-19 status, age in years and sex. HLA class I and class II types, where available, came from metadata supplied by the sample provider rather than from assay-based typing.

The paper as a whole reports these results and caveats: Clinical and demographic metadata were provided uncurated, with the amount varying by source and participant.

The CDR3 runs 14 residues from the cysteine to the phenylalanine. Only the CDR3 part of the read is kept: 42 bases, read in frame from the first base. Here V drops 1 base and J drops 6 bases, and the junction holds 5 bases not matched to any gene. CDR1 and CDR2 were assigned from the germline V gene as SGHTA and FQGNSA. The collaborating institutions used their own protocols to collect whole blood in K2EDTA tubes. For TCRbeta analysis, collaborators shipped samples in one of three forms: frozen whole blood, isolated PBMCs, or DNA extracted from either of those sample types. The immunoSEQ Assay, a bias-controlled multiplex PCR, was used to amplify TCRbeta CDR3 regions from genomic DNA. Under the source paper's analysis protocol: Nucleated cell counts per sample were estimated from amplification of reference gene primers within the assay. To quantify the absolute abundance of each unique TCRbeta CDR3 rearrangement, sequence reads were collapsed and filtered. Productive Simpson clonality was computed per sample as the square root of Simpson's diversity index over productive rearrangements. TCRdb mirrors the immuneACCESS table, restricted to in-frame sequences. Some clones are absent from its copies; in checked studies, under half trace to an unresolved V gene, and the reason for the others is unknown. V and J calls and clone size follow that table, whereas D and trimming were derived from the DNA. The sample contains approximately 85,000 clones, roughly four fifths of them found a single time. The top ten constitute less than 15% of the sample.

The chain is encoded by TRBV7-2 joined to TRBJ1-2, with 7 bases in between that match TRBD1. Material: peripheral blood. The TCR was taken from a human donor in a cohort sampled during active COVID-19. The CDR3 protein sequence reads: CASSLGDSIDGYTF. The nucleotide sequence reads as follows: TGTGCCAGCAGCTTAGGGGACAGTATTGATGGCTACACCTTC.